The 12 T cell receptor beta chains given below trace back to one sample, sequenced in a study of cytomegalovirus exposure and HLA in healthy donors. The study ran its PCR with 60 Vbeta and 13 Jbeta primers. The method was immunoSEQ multiplex PCR; TCRdb's version includes in-frame clones alone and lacks a portion of them. In the table there are around 190,000 clones, 79% of which are singletons. The sample comprised PBMCs. The receptors here all came from a woman aged 40 to 50 in good health and CMV-seronegative.

The V gene is TRBV18, the J gene TRBJ2-7; D is unclear. V was shortened by 3 bases and J by 0 bases, with 6 bases between the two germline ends. The germline gives CDR1 KGHSH, CDR2 LQKENI. The CDR3 length is 13 residues. CDR3 sequence (DNA): TGTGCCAGCTCACCGGGCCTCTCCTACGAGCAGTACTTC. This codes for CASSPGLSYEQYF.

This sequence joins TRBV5-1 and TRBJ2-1; 9 bases agree with TRBD2. J gave up 7 bases and V 0 bases, and 8 bases lay outside the gene matches. CDR3 length: 16 amino acids. The V gene's germline CDR1 is SGHRS and CDR2 YFSETQ. CDR3 residues: CASSLEGLAGSNEQFF. The CDR3 DNA is TGCGCCAGCAGCTTGGAAGGGCTAGCGGGATCAAATGAGCAGTTCTTC.

In its sample, this clone was seen a few times. The chain couples TRBV2 to TRBJ1-2; D uncertain. CDR3 length equals 13 residues. V was shortened by 7 bases and J by 4 bases, with 13 bases between the two germline ends. Per the germline V gene, CDR1 is SNHLY and CDR2 is FYNNEI. This CDR3 reads CASKATEGYGYTF. CDR3 DNA sequence: TGTGCCAGCAAGGCCACCGAGGGCTATGGCTACACCTTC. The variable domain in full, with the rest retrieved from reference TRBV2 and TRBJ1-2, is EPEVTQTPSHQVTQMGQEVILRCVPISNHLYFYWYRQILGQKVEFLVSFYNNEISEKSEIFDDQFSVERPDGSNFTLKIRSTKLEDSAMYFCASKATEGYGYTFGSGTRLTVV.

The chain recombines TRBV2 with TRBJ2-7; TRBD2 aligns across 14 bases. This CDR3 has 18 residues. Germline V gives CDR1 SNHLY, CDR2 FYNNEI. V dropped 8 bases and J dropped 5; count of bases not matched to a gene: 17. CDR3 nucleotides: TGTGCCAGCTCCGAGGGGGGACTAGCGGGAGTGGGATCCCACGAGCAGTACTTC. Translation: CASSEGGLAGVGSHEQYF. The full variable domain, in which reference TRBV2 and TRBJ2-7 provide the parts outside the CDR3, is EPEVTQTPSHQVTQMGQEVILRCVPISNHLYFYWYRQILGQKVEFLVSFYNNEISEKSEIFDDQFSVERPDGSNFTLKIRSTKLEDSAMYFCASSEGGLAGVGSHEQYFGPGTRLTVT.

This CDR3 is CASSLDRRRDSGANVLTF. The CDR3 DNA follows: TGTGCCAGCAGCTTAGATCGGCGCAGGGACTCTGGGGCCAACGTCCTGACTTTC. The genes are TRBV7-2 and TRBJ2-6, with a tentative D call TRBD1 (5 bases). V was trimmed by 1 base and J by 0 bases, leaving 13 bases between them. Germline V lookup: CDR1 SGHTA, CDR2 FQGNSA. This CDR3 is 18 amino acids long.

The J gene is TRBJ1-6, the V gene TRBV5-4, with 10 bases aligning to TRBD1. Germline V lookup: CDR1 SGHNT, CDR2 YYREEE (reference sequence). Germline trimming cut 4 bases from V and 8 bases from J; bases unmatched to any gene: 3. The CDR3 consists of 14 residues. In nucleotides, the CDR3 is TGTGCCAGCAGCCCCGGGACAGGGGATTCACCCCTCCACTTT. It translates to CASSPGTGDSPLHF.

This clone was counted between two and nine times. The chain uses TRBV28 and TRBJ2-1; 11 nucleotides line up with TRBD1. The CDR3 runs 15 residues. The V and J ends lost 2 bases and 13 bases, in that order; junction bases with no gene match: 10. The germline gives CDR1 MDHEN, CDR2 SYDVKM. CDR3 in amino acids: CASSLTGQGDRSQFF. The DNA for the CDR3 is TGTGCCAGCAGTTTAACGGGACAGGGGGATAGATCCCAGTTCTTC.

The V call is TRBV9, the J call TRBJ2-5; TRBD2 agrees at 8 bases. Trimming cost V 0 bases and J 7 bases; bases outside gene matches: 14. The germline gives CDR1 SGDLS, CDR2 YYNGEE. CDR3 length equals 17 residues. This CDR3 reads CASSVGPAGGLDGTQYF. CDR3 sequence (DNA): TGTGCCAGCAGCGTAGGTCCCGCCGGGGGACTAGATGGGACCCAGTACTTC.

This sequence joins TRBV5-1 and TRBJ2-7; D is ambiguous. Germline values: CDR1 SGHRS, CDR2 YFSETQ. The V gene lost 0 bases and the J gene lost 0 bases, with 4 bases spanning the gap. The CDR3 has 13 amino acids. CDR3 DNA sequence: TGCGCCAGCAGCTTGGAAGCCTCCTACGAGCAGTACTTC. This translates into CASSLEASYEQYF.

V is TRBV9 and J is TRBJ2-7; 7 bases match TRBD1. CDR3 length: 14 residues. Germline CDR1 reads SGDLS; CDR2 reads YYNGEE. The V and J ends lost 4 bases and 3 bases, in that order; junction bases with no gene match: 7. The CDR3 reads CASSSDRVGYEQYF. The CDR3 DNA follows: TGTGCCAGCAGCTCCGACAGGGTTGGCTACGAGCAGTACTTC.

V and J are TRBV30 and TRBJ2-2; 13 nucleotides align to TRBD2. This CDR3 region has 14 residues. V lost 3 bases to trimming and J lost 6 bases; unmatched junction nucleotides: 1. CDR1 and CDR2 (germline): GTSNPN, SVGIG (reference sequence). CDR3 in DNA: TGTGCCTGGAGGGGACTAGCGGGGTCCGGGGAGCTGTTTTTT. The encoded protein is CAWRGLAGSGELFF.

The V and J genes are TRBV18 and TRBJ2-7, with D perhaps TRBD1 (5 bases). Germline lookup yields CDR1 KGHSH and CDR2 LQKENI. Trimming left V 2 bases short and J 9 bases short, with 17 bases between. The CDR3 is made up of 14 amino acids. The CDR3 region has the DNA TGTGCCAGCTCACCAAGCGCAGGGTTGACTGGGCAGTACTTC. Its translation is CASSPSAGLTGQYF. Looking up the rest from reference TRBV18 and TRBJ2-7 gives the full variable domain: NAGVMQNPRHLVRRRGQEARLRCSPMKGHSHVYWYRQLPEEGLKFMVYLQKENIIDESGMPKERFSAEFPKEGPSILRIQQVVRGDSAAYFCASSPSAGLTGQYFGPGTRLTVT.